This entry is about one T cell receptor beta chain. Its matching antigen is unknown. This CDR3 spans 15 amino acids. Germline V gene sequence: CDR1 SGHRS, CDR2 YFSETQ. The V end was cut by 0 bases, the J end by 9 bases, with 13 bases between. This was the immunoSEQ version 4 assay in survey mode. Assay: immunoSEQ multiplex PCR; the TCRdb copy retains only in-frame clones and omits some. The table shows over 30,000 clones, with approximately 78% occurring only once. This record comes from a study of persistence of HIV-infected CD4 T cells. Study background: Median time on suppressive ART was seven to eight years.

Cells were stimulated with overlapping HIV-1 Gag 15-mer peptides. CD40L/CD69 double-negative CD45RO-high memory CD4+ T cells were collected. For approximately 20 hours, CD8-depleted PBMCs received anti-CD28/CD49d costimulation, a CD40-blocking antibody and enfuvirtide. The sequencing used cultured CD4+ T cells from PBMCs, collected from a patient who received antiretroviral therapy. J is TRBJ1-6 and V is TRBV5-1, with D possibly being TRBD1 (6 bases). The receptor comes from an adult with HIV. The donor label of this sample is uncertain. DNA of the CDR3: TGCGCCAGCAGCTTGGAGGGACATAAGCTTTCACCCCTCCACTTT. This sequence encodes CASSLEGHKLSPLHF.